This TCR beta chain was profiled in a study of identical twins (dated by TCRdb to the mid-2010s). With respect to the entire study: To test whether fetal clonotypes persist, this study deep-sequenced TCR alpha and beta repertoires from monozygotic twins, from unrelated adults of various ages, and from cord blood. To rule out contamination, replicate twin experiments were performed at different times with different library preparation protocols. Study-level results and caveats: Because the same donors could not be followed over many years, the conclusions relied on cross-sectional statistical analysis. Fewer insertions were carried by abundant cord blood beta clonotypes; a weaker similar trend was observed in young adult naive repertoires, while no such trend was observed in memory repertoires. Zero-insertion analyses could be partly confounded by invariant T cells such as MAIT and iNKT, although diverse VJ usage argued against such confounding for most clonotypes. Compared with coincidental sharing between unrelated individuals, an excess of low generation-probability sequences was observed among out-of-frame TCR alpha sequences shared between twins. Excess twin sharing in beta out-of-frame sequences was weaker because fewer shared sequences lowered the signal-to-noise ratio. In monozygotic twins, out-of-frame TCR alpha sharing was systematically underestimated by recombination models, although the models agreed with sharing between unrelated individuals.

All donors were healthy Caucasians. Three unrelated non-twin adults were also sequenced: a male aged 18 to 29, a male aged 50 to 59 and a female aged 50 to 59. Miltenyi CD45RO+ enrichment and human naive T-cell isolation kits were used to isolate memory (CD45RO+) and naive T cells from PBMC. Library construction relied on 5' RACE. These reads were obtained on an Illumina HiSeq 2000. Template switching added a universal primer binding site, and the final cDNA carried a unique molecular identifier that allowed TCR cDNA molecules to be counted accurately. First-strand cDNA for TCR alpha and beta chains was synthesized from specific primers in the conserved constant-segment region. To control for contamination, each cDNA library was double barcoded with a SMART-Mk sample barcode plus Illumina barcodes. TruSeq adapter sequences along with Illumina sample barcodes were introduced in two successive PCR steps. TCR alpha and beta cDNA libraries were sequenced on the Illumina HiSeq platform with custom primers. The original methods were these. Unique molecular identifiers were extracted from raw reads with MiGEC, and CDR3 positions were determined with MiXCR. For each individual, recombination models were inferred using an EM algorithm with the repgenHMM and IGoR tools. Shared clonotype analysis was performed with the tcR package in R, normalizing sharing by the product of cloneset sizes. To study raw recombination without the effects of thymic and clonal selection, out-of-frame nonproductive sequences were analyzed. TCRdb trimmed public reads at Q25 via fastp, called clones via MiXCR and kept in-frame beta chains. Rows merge per CDR3 protein into single entries with the most common DNA and genes. The V and J calls were determined by TCRdb, not by the authors. In this sample the table shows 350,000 or so distinct CDR3 sequences, roughly 9% of which occur a single time. The ten largest clones add up to approximately 9.3% of the sample.

From V the trimming removes 0 bases and from J it removes 3 bases, while the gene matches leave 8 bases of the junction unaccounted for. Via the germline V gene (reference sequence), CDR1 is LNHNV and CDR2 YYDKDF. The CDR3 contains 17 residues, cysteine and phenylalanine counted. The only DNA kept is the CDR3, 51 bases in frame from the first base. This clonotype appeared many times. Its antigen is still unknown. Base-call qualities are not available, and no considerably larger clone is one nucleotide away. Sequencing used naive T cells sorted from blood. Per the publication, the cell subset or site label means: cells isolated with a human naive T-cell isolation kit. This TCR was recovered from a woman between 50 and 59 years old in good health. The rearrangement combines TRBV15 with TRBJ2-1; 7 bases in the middle match TRBD2. CDR3 region: CATSRDRPSGSYNEQFF. The sequenced DNA is TGTGCCACCAGCAGAGATCGTCCTAGCGGCAGCTACAATGAGCAGTTCTTC. The entire variable domain, with the stretches around the CDR3 drawn from the reference TRBV15 and TRBJ2-1 proteins, is DAMVIQNPRYQVTQFGKPVTLSCSQTLNHNVMYWYQQKSSQAPKLLFHYYDKDFNNEADTPDNFQSRRPNTSFCFLDIRSPGLGDTAMYLCATSRDRPSGSYNEQFFGPGTRLTVL.